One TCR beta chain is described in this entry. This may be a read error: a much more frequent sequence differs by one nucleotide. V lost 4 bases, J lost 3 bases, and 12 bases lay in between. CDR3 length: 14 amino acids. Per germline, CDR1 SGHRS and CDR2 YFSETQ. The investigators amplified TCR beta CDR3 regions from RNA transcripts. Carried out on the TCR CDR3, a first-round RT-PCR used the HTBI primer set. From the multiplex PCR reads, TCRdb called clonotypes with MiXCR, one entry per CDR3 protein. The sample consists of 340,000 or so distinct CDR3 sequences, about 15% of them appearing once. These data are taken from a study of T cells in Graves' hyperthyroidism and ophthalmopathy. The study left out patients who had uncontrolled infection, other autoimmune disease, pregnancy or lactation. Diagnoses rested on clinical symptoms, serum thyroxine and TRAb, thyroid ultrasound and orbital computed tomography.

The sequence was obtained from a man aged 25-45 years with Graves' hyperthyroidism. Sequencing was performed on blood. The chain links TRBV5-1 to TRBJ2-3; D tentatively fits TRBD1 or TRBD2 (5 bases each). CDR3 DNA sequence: TGCGCCAGCAGCGCCATCGGGGCTACAGATACGCAGTATTTT. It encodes CASSAIGATDTQYF. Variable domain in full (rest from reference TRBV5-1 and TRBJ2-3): KAGVTQTPRYLIKTRGQQVTLSCSPISGHRSVSWYQQTPGQGLQFLFEYFSETQRNKGNFPGRFSGRQFSNSRSEMNVSTLELGDSALYLCASSAIGATDTQYFGPGTRLTVL.